Included here is one TCR beta chain sequence, with context. Indicated time point: after dendritic cell vaccination, including at tumor progression/relapse. Only patients with spare fresh-frozen tumor and over two years of follow-up were included. The sample is drawn from a study of glioma-infiltrating T cells after dendritic cell vaccination. Study-wide background: Patients had newly diagnosed or recurrent glioblastoma and received dendritic cell vaccines. Autologous tumor lysate was loaded overnight onto monocyte-derived dendritic cells grown about 7 days with IL-4 and GM-CSF. At biweekly intervals, patients got three intradermal dendritic cell vaccine injections.

Profiling relied on immunoSEQ multiplex PCR, and the TCRdb table lists in-frame clones only, not all of them. The sample has roughly 60,000 clones, more than 70% seen once. The receptor was isolated from a human donor with glioblastoma. The sequencing used blood, collected after dendritic cell vaccination.

CDR3 protein: CASSLIAVGTDTQYF. CDR3 sequence (DNA): TGTGCCAGCAGTTTAATAGCGGTAGGCACAGATACGCAGTATTTT. The chain combines TRBV28 with TRBJ2-3, with D tentatively TRBD2 (6 bases). CDR3 length: 15 residues. The V end was cut by 2 bases, the J end by 1 base, with 10 bases between. Germline V gene sequence: CDR1 MDHEN, CDR2 SYDVKM.